This TCR beta chain originates from a study of cytomegalovirus exposure and HLA in healthy donors. This clone is a singleton in its sample. Germline-derived CDR1 and CDR2 are DFQATT and SNEGSKA (reference sequence). V was trimmed by 6 bases and J by 14 bases, leaving 14 bases between them. This CDR3 region has 11 residues. Method: immunoSEQ multiplex PCR; TCRdb's copy keeps in-frame clones and lacks some. The data hold approximately 59,000 clones, with 90% to 95% observed a single time. This sequence joins TRBV20-1 and TRBJ1-6; a possible D gene is TRBD1 (5 bases). This clonotype was sampled from a woman aged 18-29 years in good health and CMV-seropositive. Sequencing was done on a sample of PBMCs. This chain's CDR3 is CSAPQARTLHF. As DNA, the CDR3 is TGCAGTGCCCCACAGGCCCGGACCCTCCACTTT.